This TCR beta chain was found in a study of blood T cell repertoires in COVID-19. Study-level information: PBMCs, B-cell-depleted T cells, or T cells were the source of the cDNA or gDNA that made up the material.

TCRdb keeps only in-frame clones here, not all; method: immunoSEQ multiplex PCR. The table shows over 90,000 clones, with about 88% occurring only once. The CDR3 totals 12 residues. Per the germline V gene, CDR1 is MDHEN and CDR2 is SYDVKM. Between the trimmed V and J ends, which lost 4 bases and 7 bases, there was a span of 10 bases. Sequenced sample: peripheral blood. The clonotype comes from a man of 80 years or more with acute or convalescent COVID-19. The chain employs TRBV28 and TRBJ1-2; D gene ambiguous. CDR3 nucleotides: TGTGCCAGCAGTTCCATGGGGAGTGGCTACACCTTC. Encoded protein: CASSSMGSGYTF.